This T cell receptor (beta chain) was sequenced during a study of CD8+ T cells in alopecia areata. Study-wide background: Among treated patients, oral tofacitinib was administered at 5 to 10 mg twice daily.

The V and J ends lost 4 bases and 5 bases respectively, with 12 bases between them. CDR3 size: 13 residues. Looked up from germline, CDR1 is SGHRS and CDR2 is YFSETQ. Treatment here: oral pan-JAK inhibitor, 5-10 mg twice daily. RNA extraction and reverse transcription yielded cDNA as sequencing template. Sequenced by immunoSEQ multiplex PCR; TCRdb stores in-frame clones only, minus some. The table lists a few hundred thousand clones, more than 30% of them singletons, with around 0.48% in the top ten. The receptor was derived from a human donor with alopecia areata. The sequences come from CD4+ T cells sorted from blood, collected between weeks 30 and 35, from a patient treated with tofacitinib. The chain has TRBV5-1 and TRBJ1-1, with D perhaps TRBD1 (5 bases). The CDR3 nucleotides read TGCGCCAGCAGCCCGAAGGGGCAAACTGAAGCTTTCTTT. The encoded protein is CASSPKGQTEAFF.